This is a list of T cell receptor beta chains from one sample in a study of control samples from healthy donors and cancer patients. Using immunoSEQ multiplex PCR, the repertoire was profiled, and TCRdb retains in-frame clones only, with some absent. The sample includes 75,000 to 100,000 clones, about nine tenths of them seen just once. Sequencing used blood. The receptor source for this set is a human donor in good health. The donor label of this sample is uncertain. The CDR3 runs from the conserved cysteine through the conserved F or W. A D gene is named only where the DNA matches it firmly.

V	J	D	length	DNA	CDR3
TRBV11-2	TRBJ2-1	TRBD1	15	TGTGCCAGCAGCTGGTTGGGACAGGGGGTTAGCGAGCAGTTCTTC	CASSWLGQGVSEQFF
TRBV5-5	TRBJ2-5	-	13	TGTGCCAGCAGCTTGAGTCTGGGCGAGACCCAGTACTTC	CASSLSLGETQYF
TRBV6-4	TRBJ1-5	-	14	TGTGCCAGCAGTGTCAGGGAGGGCAGTCAGCCCCAGCATTTT	CASSVREGSQPQHF
TRBV28	TRBJ1-4	TRBD1	13	TGTGCCAGCAGTTTAAAAAGGACAGGAGGACTGTTTTTT	CASSLKRTGGLFF
TRBV7-6	TRBJ1-1	-	15	TGTGCCAGCAGCTTAGGCCACCAAGGTGGGACTGAAGCTTTCTTT	CASSLGHQGGTEAFF
TRBV2	TRBJ2-7	TRBD1	12	TGTGCCAGCAGCCTGACAGGGGAGTTGAGGTACTTC	CASSLTGELRYF
TRBV6-5	TRBJ1-1	TRBD1	16	TGTGCCAGCAGTTACCGGGGACAGGGGGCCCGGGTGGAAGCTTTCTTT	CASSYRGQGARVEAFF
TRBV15	TRBJ2-1	-	16	TGTGCCACCAGCAGGGTGGGGCGGGAAATCTACAATGAGCAGTTCTTC	CATSRVGREIYNEQFF
TRBV6-1	TRBJ2-7	-	13	TGTGCCAGCAGTGAAGGGACAGTCTACGAGCAGTACTTC	CASSEGTVYEQYF
TRBV30	TRBJ1-1	TRBD1	13	TGTGCCTCCAGACAGGGACAGAACACTGAAGCTTTCTTT	CASRQGQNTEAFF
TRBV2	TRBJ1-3	-	13	TGTGCCAGCGACAGGAACTCTGGAAACACCATATATTTT	CASDRNSGNTIYF